The clone carrying this TCR beta chain was seen a handful of times. Its matching antigen is unknown. This sample's time point: patch test 1, 2 weeks after DPC sensitization. Treatment here: therapeutic diphenylcyclopropenone sensitization with weekly scalp DPC. The library tagged individual cDNA molecules with unique molecular identifiers. Each CDR3 protein gets one entry after TCRdb re-called the RACE reads with MiXCR. The sample has about 99,000 distinct CDR3 sequences, around 12% seen once. The sample originates from a study of human T cells and chemical hapten exposure. Study findings and constraints: PT1 expanded TCR numbers tracked positively with patch test score. Controls formed significantly fewer large CDR3 similarity clusters than expanded TCRs did.

The CDR3 consists of 16 residues. V lost 0 bases and J lost 5; bases outside the gene matches: 6. The germline V gene encodes CDR1 SGHRS and CDR2 YFSETQ. The origin of this receptor is a middle-aged woman with alopecia areata. Some clones in this sample may be carry-over from other donors' samples. The chain employs TRBV5-1 and TRBJ2-3; 10 bases align to TRBD2. Sequenced here: whole blood, sampled in connection with sensitization to the hapten diphenylcyclopropenone (DPC). CDR3 residues: CASSLAASGSGDTQYF. DNA for the CDR3: TGCGCCAGCAGCTTGGCGGCTAGCGGGAGCGGAGATACGCAGTATTTT.